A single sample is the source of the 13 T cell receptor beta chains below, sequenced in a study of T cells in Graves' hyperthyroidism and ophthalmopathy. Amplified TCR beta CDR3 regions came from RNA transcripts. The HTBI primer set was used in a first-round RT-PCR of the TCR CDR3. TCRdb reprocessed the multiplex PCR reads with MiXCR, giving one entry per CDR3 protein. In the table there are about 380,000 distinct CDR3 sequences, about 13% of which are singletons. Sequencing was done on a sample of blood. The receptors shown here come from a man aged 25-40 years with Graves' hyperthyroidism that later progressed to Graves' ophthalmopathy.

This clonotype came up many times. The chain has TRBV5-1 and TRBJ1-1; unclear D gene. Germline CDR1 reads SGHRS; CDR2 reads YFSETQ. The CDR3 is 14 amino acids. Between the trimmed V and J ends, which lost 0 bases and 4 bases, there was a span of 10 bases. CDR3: CASSLGQPSTEAFF. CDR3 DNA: TGCGCCAGCAGCTTGGGGCAGCCATCCACTGAAGCTTTCTTT. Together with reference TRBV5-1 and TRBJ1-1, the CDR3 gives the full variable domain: KAGVTQTPRYLIKTRGQQVTLSCSPISGHRSVSWYQQTPGQGLQFLFEYFSETQRNKGNFPGRFSGRQFSNSRSEMNVSTLELGDSALYLCASSLGQPSTEAFFGQGTRLTVV.

This chain's CDR3 is CASVEGSYNEQFF. The CDR3 DNA follows: TGTGCCAGCGTAGAGGGGAGCTACAATGAGCAGTTCTTC. This chain uses TRBV28 with TRBJ2-1, with D perhaps given as TRBD1 or TRBD2 (5 bases each). Trimming left V 8 bases short and J 3 bases short, with 11 bases between. Germline V gives CDR1 MDHEN, CDR2 SYDVKM. The CDR3 is 13 residues long.

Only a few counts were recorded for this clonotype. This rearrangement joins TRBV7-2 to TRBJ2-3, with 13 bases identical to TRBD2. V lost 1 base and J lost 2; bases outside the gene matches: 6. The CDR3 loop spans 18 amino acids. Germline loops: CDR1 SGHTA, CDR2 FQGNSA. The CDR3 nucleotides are TGTGCCAGCAGCTTAGGTGGACTAGCGGGGGATCTCACAGATACGCAGTATTTT. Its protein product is CASSLGGLAGDLTDTQYF.

Here the CDR3 reads CASSQGAGRIQETQYF. For the CDR3, the DNA is TGTGCCAGCAGCCAAGGGGCGGGCAGGATCCAAGAGACCCAGTACTTC. This chain links TRBV14 with TRBJ2-5; D might be TRBD2 (5 bases). Germline V gene lookup returns CDR1 SGHDN and CDR2 FVKESK. V lost 1 base and J lost 1, with 13 bases in between. This CDR3 contains 16 residues.

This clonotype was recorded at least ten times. CDR3 amino acids: CASSLDGLPYEQYF. In DNA, the CDR3 is TGTGCCAGCAGCTTAGATGGACTACCATACGAGCAGTACTTC. The chain has TRBV11-2 and TRBJ2-7; tentative D call: TRBD2 (6 bases). CDR1 and CDR2 from the germline V gene are SGHAT and FQNNGV. V lost 0 bases and J 4 bases, leaving 10 bases between the germline ends. The CDR3 sequence is 14 residues long.

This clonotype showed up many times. The CDR3 DNA is TGTGCCAGCAGTCCCTCCGGGGGGGCGGCCAAAAACATTCAGTACTTC. The encoded protein is CASSPSGGAAKNIQYF. The chain combines TRBV28 with TRBJ2-4; 8 bases are a match to TRBD2. V was pared by 5 bases and J by 1 base, with 7 bases of the junction left unmatched. CDR1 is MDHEN, CDR2 SYDVKM, per germline. This CDR3 has 16 amino acids.

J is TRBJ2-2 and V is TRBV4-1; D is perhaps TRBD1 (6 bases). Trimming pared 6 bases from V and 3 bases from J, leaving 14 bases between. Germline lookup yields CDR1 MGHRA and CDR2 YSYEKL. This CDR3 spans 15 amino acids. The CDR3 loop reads CASRPSDRHTGELFF. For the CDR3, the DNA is TGCGCCAGCAGACCCTCCGACAGGCACACCGGGGAGCTGTTTTTT.

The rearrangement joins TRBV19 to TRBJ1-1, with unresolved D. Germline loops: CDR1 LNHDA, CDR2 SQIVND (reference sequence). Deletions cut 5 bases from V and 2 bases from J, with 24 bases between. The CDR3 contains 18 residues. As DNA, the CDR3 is TGTGCCAGTAGTCGACGTCAGGTTGGCCTGTGGGGTAACACTGAAGCTTTCTTT. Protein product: CASSRRQVGLWGNTEAFF.

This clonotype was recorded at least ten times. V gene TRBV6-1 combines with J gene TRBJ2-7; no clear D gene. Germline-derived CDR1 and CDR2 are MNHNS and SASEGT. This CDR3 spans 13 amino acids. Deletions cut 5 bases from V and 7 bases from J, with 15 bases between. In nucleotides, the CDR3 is TGTGCCAGCAGTTGGGCAGACGTAGGAGAGCAGTACTTC. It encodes CASSWADVGEQYF.

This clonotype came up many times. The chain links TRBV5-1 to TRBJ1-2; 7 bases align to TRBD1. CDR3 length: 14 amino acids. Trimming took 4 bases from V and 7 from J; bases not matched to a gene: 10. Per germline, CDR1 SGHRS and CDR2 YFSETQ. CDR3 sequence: CASSGDRGEIGYTF. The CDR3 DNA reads TGCGCCAGCAGCGGGGACAGAGGAGAGATTGGCTACACCTTC.

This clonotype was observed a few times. CDR3 protein: CSARDLQGTSGYTF. As DNA, the CDR3 is TGCAGTGCTAGAGATCTACAGGGGACAAGTGGCTACACCTTC. J is TRBJ1-2 and V is TRBV20-1; TRBD1 matches at 7 bases. This CDR3 is 14 amino acids long. CDR1 is DFQATT, CDR2 SNEGSKA, per germline (reference sequence). With 0 bases clipped from V and 7 bases from J, the junction kept 8 bases outside the gene matches.

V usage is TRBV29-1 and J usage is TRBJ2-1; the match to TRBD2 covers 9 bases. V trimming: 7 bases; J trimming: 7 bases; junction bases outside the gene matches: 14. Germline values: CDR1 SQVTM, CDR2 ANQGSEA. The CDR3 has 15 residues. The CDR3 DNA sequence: TGCAGCGCCTCTTGGGCGGGGGGGCCAGGGAATGAGCAGTTCTTC. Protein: CSASWAGGPGNEQFF.

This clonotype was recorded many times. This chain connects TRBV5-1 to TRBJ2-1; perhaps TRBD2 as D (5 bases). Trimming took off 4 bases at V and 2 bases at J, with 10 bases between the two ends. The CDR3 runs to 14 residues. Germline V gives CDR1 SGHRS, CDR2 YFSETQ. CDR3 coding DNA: TGCGCCAGCAGCGACGAGGGAACCTACAATGAGCAGTTCTTC. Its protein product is CASSDEGTYNEQFF. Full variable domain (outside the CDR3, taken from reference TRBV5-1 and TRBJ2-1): KAGVTQTPRYLIKTRGQQVTLSCSPISGHRSVSWYQQTPGQGLQFLFEYFSETQRNKGNFPGRFSGRQFSNSRSEMNVSTLELGDSALYLCASSDEGTYNEQFFGPGTRLTVL.